This record covers a single T cell receptor beta chain. Its antigen is not known. Per the germline V gene, CDR1 is SGDLS and CDR2 is YYNGEE. The CDR3 is made up of 14 amino acids. The germline V and J ends were trimmed by 4 bases and 5 bases, with 15 bases remaining between them. The sample belongs to a study of identical twins. MiXCR, applied by TCRdb to the 5' RACE reads, yields one record per CDR3 protein. The sample lists approximately 530,000 distinct CDR3 sequences, approximately 20% occurring once. The study, taken as a whole, reports: For zero-insertion analyses, partial confounding could come from invariant MAIT and iNKT cells.

This sample also appeared in a second study, on yellow fever vaccine responses in identical twins.

The chain couples TRBV9 to TRBJ2-5, with D perhaps assigned TRBD1 or TRBD2 (6 bases each). The sequencing sample was made of CD4+ T cells sorted from blood. This sequence originates from a woman younger than 35 in good health. The CDR3 DNA reads TGTGCCAGCAGCCTACGACTAGGGGGGGAGACCCAGTACTTC. Amino acids: CASSLRLGGETQYF.